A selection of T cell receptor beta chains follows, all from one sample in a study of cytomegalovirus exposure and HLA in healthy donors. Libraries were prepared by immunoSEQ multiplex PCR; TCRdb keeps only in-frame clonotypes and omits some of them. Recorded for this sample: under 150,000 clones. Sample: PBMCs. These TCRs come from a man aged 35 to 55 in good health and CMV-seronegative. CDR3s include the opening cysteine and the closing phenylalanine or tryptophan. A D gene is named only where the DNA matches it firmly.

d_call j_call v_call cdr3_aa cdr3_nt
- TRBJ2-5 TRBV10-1 CASSEEGDQETQYF TGCGCCAGCAGTGAGGAGGGGGACCAAGAGACCCAGTACTTC
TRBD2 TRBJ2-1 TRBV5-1 CASSPGRGGSEQFF TGCGCCAGCAGCCCGGGCCGGGGGGGCAGTGAGCAGTTCTTC
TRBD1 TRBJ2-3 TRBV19 CASSRLWDRSTDTQYF TGTGCCAGTAGTAGGTTGTGGGACAGGAGCACAGATACGCAGTATTTT
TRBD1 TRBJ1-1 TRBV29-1 CSVQEDRLNTEAFF TGCAGCGTCCAAGAGGACAGGCTGAACACTGAAGCTTTCTTT
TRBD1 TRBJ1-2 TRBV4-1 CASSQGAGQGITGYTF TGCGCCAGCAGCCAAGGAGCGGGACAGGGGATCACTGGCTACACCTTC
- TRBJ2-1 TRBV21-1 CASNKGGEGQFF TGTGCCAGCAACAAGGGAGGCGAGGGGCAGTTCTTC
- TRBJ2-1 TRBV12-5 CASGANNEQFF TGTGCTAGTGGCGCGAACAATGAGCAGTTCTTC
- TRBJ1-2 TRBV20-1 CSARQGYGYTF TGCAGTGCTAGACAGGGCTATGGCTACACCTTC
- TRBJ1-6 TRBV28 CASSRETLNSPLHF TGTGCCAGCAGCCGAGAGACATTGAATTCACCCCTCCACTTT
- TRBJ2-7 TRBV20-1 CSARSSYEQYF TGCAGTGCTAGGAGCTCCTACGAGCAGTACTTC
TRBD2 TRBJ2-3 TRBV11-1 CASSSPQGRETDTQYF TGTGCCAGCAGCTCCCCCCAAGGGAGGGAAACAGATACGCAGTATTTT
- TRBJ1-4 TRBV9 CASSEAGGRSEKLFF TGTGCCAGCTCAGAGGCGGGGGGCCGGAGTGAAAAACTGTTTTTT
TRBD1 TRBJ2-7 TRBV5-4 CASSPRGPSYEQYF TGTGCCAGCAGCCCCAGGGGGCCCTCCTACGAGCAGTACTTC
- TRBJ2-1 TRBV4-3 CASGSGGSYNEQFF TGCGCCAGCGGTAGCGGAGGCTCCTACAATGAGCAGTTCTTC
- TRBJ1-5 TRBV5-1 CASSLEGSGNQPQHF TGCGCCAGCAGCTTGGAGGGATCAGGGAATCAGCCCCAGCATTTT
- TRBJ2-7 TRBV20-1 CSASARDEQYF TGCAGTGCTAGTGCGAGGGACGAGCAGTACTTC
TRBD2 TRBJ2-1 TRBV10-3 CAIRTLPGTSTNEQFF TGTGCCATCAGAACTTTACCCGGGACTAGCACAAATGAGCAGTTCTTC
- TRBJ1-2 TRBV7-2 CASSLGAYYGYTF TGTGCCAGCAGCTTAGGGGCATATTATGGCTACACCTTC
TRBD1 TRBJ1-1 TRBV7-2 CASREGQVYTEAFF TGTGCCAGCAGGGAAGGACAGGTTTACACTGAAGCTTTCTTT
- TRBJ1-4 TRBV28 CASTRGGSGEKLFF TGTGCCAGCACCCGGGGGGGGTCCGGGGAGAAACTGTTTTTT
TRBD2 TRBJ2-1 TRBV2 CASRSLAGAYNEQFF TGTGCCAGCAGGAGCCTAGCGGGGGCCTACAATGAGCAGTTCTTC
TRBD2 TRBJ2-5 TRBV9 CASSALAAQETQYF TGTGCCAGCAGCGCCCTAGCGGCCCAAGAGACCCAGTACTTC
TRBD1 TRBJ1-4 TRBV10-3 CAISEGQGPREKLFF TGTGCCATCAGTGAGGGACAGGGGCCTCGGGAAAAACTGTTTTTT
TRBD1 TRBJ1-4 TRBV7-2 CASSLGTATNEKLFF TGTGCCAGCAGCCTCGGGACAGCAACTAATGAAAAACTGTTTTTT
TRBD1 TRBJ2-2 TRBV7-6 CASSPRGRGTGTTGELFF TGTGCCAGCAGCCCAAGGGGAAGGGGGACAGGAACGACCGGGGAGCTGTTTTTT
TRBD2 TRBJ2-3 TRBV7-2 CASRTGGATDTQYF TGTGCCAGCAGGACCGGGGGGGCGACGGATACGCAGTATTTT
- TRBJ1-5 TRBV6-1 CASTGDFNQPQHF TGTGCCAGCACAGGGGATTTCAATCAGCCCCAGCATTTT
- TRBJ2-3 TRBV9 CASSRVGSTSTDTQYF TGTGCCAGCAGCCGGGTAGGATCGACTAGCACAGATACGCAGTATTTT
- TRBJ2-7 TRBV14 CASSQRSGQYF TGTGCCAGCAGCCAAAGGTCGGGGCAGTACTTC
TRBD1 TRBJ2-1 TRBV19 CASRDPGTGDGNEQFF TGTGCCAGTAGAGACCCCGGGACAGGGGATGGCAATGAGCAGTTCTTC
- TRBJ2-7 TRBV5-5 CASSLVAGSYEQYF TGTGCCAGCAGCTTGGTCGCAGGATCTTACGAGCAGTACTTC
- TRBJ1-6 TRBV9 CASSVTGSLMDSPLHF TGTGCCAGCAGCGTAACCGGGAGCTTGATGGATTCACCCCTCCACTTT
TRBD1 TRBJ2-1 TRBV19 CASSSWDRGGNEQFF TGTGCCAGTAGCTCCTGGGACAGGGGAGGAAATGAGCAGTTCTTC
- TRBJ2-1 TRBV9 CASSADISSYNEQFF TGTGCCAGCAGCGCGGACATAAGCTCCTACAATGAGCAGTTCTTC
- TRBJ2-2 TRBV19 CASSGWGRITGELFF TGTGCCAGTAGTGGTTGGGGGCGTATCACCGGGGAGCTGTTTTTT
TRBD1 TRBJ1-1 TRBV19 CASSIVGTGPTEAFF TGTGCCAGTAGTATAGTTGGGACAGGGCCCACTGAAGCTTTCTTT
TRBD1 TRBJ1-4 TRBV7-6 CASSLAPRGQTNEKLFF TGTGCCAGCAGCTTAGCTCCTAGGGGACAGACTAATGAAAAACTGTTTTTT
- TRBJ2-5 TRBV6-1 CASSENRAPMETQYF TGTGCCAGCAGTGAAAACAGGGCTCCGATGGAGACCCAGTACTTC
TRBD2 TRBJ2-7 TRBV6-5 CASSRSSGSSYEQYF TGTGCCAGCAGCCGCTCTAGCGGCAGCTCCTACGAGCAGTACTTC
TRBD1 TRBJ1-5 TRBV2 CASSSGDSQPQHF TGTGCCAGCAGTTCAGGGGACAGTCAGCCCCAGCATTTT
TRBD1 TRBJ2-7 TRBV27 CASGQGAPPDEQYF TGTGCCAGCGGACAGGGGGCGCCCCCGGACGAGCAGTACTTC
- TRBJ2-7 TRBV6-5 CASSYETYSEQYF TGTGCCAGCAGTTACGAAACCTACTCGGAGCAGTACTTC
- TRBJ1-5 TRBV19 CASKTGQVGPQHF TGTGCCAGTAAAACTGGGCAGGTGGGGCCCCAGCATTTT
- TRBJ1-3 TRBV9 CASSAEEEDSGNTIYF TGTGCCAGCAGCGCCGAGGAGGAAGACTCTGGAAACACCATATATTTT
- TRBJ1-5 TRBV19 CASSETWGGNQPQHF TGTGCCAGTAGTGAAACCTGGGGAGGCAATCAGCCCCAGCATTTT
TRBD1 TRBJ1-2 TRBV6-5 CASSSATGASYGYTF TGTGCCAGCAGTTCCGCGACAGGGGCAAGCTATGGCTACACCTTC
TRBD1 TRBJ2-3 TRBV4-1 CASTRDRKSTDTQYF TGCGCCAGCACCCGGGACAGGAAGAGCACAGATACGCAGTATTTT
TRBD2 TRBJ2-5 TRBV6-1 CASSEGGESQYF TGTGCCAGCAGTGAGGGGGGGGAGTCCCAGTACTTC